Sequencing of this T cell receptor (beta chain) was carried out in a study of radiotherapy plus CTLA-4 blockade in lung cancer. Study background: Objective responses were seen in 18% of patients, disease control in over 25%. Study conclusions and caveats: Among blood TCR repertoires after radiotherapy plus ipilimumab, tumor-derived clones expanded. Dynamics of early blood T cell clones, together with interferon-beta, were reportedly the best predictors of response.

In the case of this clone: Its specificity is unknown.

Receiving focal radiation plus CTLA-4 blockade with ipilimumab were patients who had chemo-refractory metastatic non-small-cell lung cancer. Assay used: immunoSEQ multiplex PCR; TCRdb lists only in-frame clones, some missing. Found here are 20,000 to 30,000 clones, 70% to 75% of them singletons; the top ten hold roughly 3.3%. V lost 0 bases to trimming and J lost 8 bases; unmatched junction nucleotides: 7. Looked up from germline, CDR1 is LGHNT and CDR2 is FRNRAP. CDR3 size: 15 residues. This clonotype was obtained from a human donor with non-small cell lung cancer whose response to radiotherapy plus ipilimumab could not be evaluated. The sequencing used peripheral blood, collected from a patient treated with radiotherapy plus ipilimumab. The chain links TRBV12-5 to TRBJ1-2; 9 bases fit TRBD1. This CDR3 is CASGLVTPTGGGYTF. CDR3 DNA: TGTGCTAGTGGTTTGGTAACCCCAACAGGGGGCGGCTACACCTTC.